The rows below give T cell receptor beta chains drawn from one sample of a study of low-dose radiotherapy and immunotherapy resistance in tumors. MiXCR, applied by TCRdb to the reads, yields one record per CDR3 protein. The table lists under 95,000 distinct CDR3 sequences, roughly 17% of them singletons. Sequencing was performed on PBMCs, taken after low-dose radiotherapy plus immunotherapy. The source is a male donor with prostate cancer. Both conserved end residues are part of each CDR3. The D gene is left open where the match is weak. The size of a clone is reported for some rows only, either as once, few or many, or as a class for expanded clones.

CDR3aa	CDR3nt	d_gene	len	abundance	j_gene	v_gene
CASSLNAGEKTDTQYF	TGTGCCAGCAGCTTAAACGCGGGAGAAAAGACAGATACGCAGTATTTT	TRBD2	16	many	TRBJ2-3	TRBV7-3
CSVFQGGYEQYF	TGCAGCGTTTTCCAGGGAGGCTACGAGCAGTACTTC	-	12	many	TRBJ2-7	TRBV29-1
CASENSNTQYF	TGTGCCAGCGAAAACAGTAACACGCAGTATTTT	-	11	many	TRBJ2-3	TRBV2
CASSLGGSSVYNHEQYF	TGTGCCAGCAGCTTAGGGGGATCTAGCGTATATAACCACGAGCAGTACTTC	-	17	many	TRBJ2-7	TRBV7-2
CASSPWGTSGSHYEQYF	TGCGCCAGCAGCCCGTGGGGGACTAGCGGGTCCCACTACGAGCAGTACTTC	TRBD2	17	many	TRBJ2-7	TRBV5-1
CASSLNPGTTQETQYF	TGCGCCAGCAGCTTGAATCCAGGAACCACTCAAGAGACCCAGTACTTC	-	16	many	TRBJ2-5	TRBV5-1
CAWRRQINTEAFF	TGTGCCTGGAGACGACAGATAAACACTGAAGCTTTCTTT	-	13	-	TRBJ1-1	TRBV30
CASSLWDQPQHF	TGTGCCAGCAGCTTGTGGGATCAGCCCCAGCATTTT	-	12	many	TRBJ1-5	TRBV7-2
CSARGGIGSTDTQYF	TGCAGTGCTAGGGGAGGTATCGGGAGCACAGATACGCAGTATTTT	-	15	many	TRBJ2-3	TRBV20-1
CASSRTAYEQYF	TGTGCCAGCAGCAGGACAGCCTACGAGCAGTACTTC	-	12	many	TRBJ2-7	TRBV28
CASRDSFTDTQYF	TGTGCCAGCAGGGACAGCTTCACAGATACGCAGTATTTT	-	13	many	TRBJ2-3	TRBV28
CASSLEAAYEQYF	TGCGCCAGCAGCCTGGAGGCTGCCTACGAGCAGTACTTC	-	13	-	TRBJ2-7	TRBV5-1
CASRGYSGGRETQYF	TGTGCCAGCCGGGGCTACTCAGGGGGCAGAGAGACCCAGTACTTC	TRBD1	15	many	TRBJ2-5	TRBV2
CSAFALLAGGPSETQYF	TGCAGTGCTTTCGCACTACTAGCGGGAGGGCCCTCGGAGACCCAGTACTTC	TRBD2	17	many	TRBJ2-5	TRBV20-1
CASSERDSDYNEQFF	TGTGCCAGCAGTGAACGGGACTCTGATTACAATGAGCAGTTCTTC	-	15	many	TRBJ2-1	TRBV2
CASSLGLAGSVTDTQYF	TGCGCCAGCAGCTTAGGACTAGCGGGTAGTGTCACAGATACGCAGTATTTT	TRBD2	17	many	TRBJ2-3	TRBV5-1
CASSLGLEQFF	TGCGCCAGCAGCTTGGGTCTTGAGCAGTTCTTC	-	11	many	TRBJ2-1	TRBV5-1
CSVEGLAQIQYF	TGCAGCGTTGAGGGACTAGCGCAGATCCAGTACTTC	TRBD2	12	many	TRBJ2-5	TRBV29-1
CASSTSGIPDTQYF	TGTGCCAGCTCTACTAGCGGGATACCAGATACGCAGTATTTT	TRBD2	14	many	TRBJ2-3	TRBV18
CASSPRGAWTGLYNEQFF	TGTGCCAGCAGCCCCCGAGGGGCCTGGACAGGGCTATACAATGAGCAGTTCTTC	TRBD1	18	-	TRBJ2-1	TRBV9
CASSQDPQSSGEQYF	TGCGCCAGCAGCCAAGATCCACAGTCTAGCGGCGAGCAGTACTTC	TRBD2	15	many	TRBJ2-7	TRBV4-1
CASSEEGRSTDTQYF	TGTGCCAGCAGTGAAGAAGGGAGAAGCACAGATACGCAGTATTTT	-	15	many	TRBJ2-3	TRBV6-1
CASSREPGQAHQETQYF	TGCGCCAGCAGCCGAGAACCGGGACAGGCTCACCAAGAGACCCAGTACTTC	TRBD1	17	many	TRBJ2-5	TRBV4-1
CASSAVGGLGTQYF	TGTGCCAGTAGTGCCGTAGGGGGATTGGGTACGCAGTATTTT	-	14	many	TRBJ2-3	TRBV19
CSAVRTGAGDTQYF	TGCAGCGCTGTAAGGACAGGGGCAGGGGATACGCAGTATTTT	TRBD1	14	many	TRBJ2-3	TRBV29-1
CASSQVWDRTRILHF	TGTGCCAGCAGCCAAGTTTGGGACAGAACCCGGATCCTCCACTTT	TRBD1	15	-	TRBJ1-6	TRBV3-1
CASSSGQGSNEQFF	TGTGCCAGCAGCTCGGGACAGGGGAGCAATGAGCAGTTCTTC	TRBD1	14	few	TRBJ2-1	TRBV5-4
CSARDLGPKGAFF	TGCAGTGCTAGAGATCTGGGACCCAAGGGAGCTTTCTTT	-	13	many	TRBJ1-1	TRBV20-1
CAISESQGRDTEAFF	TGTGCCATCAGTGAGTCGCAGGGGCGCGACACTGAAGCTTTCTTT	-	15	many	TRBJ1-1	TRBV10-3
CASSPSGQGGPDTQYF	TGTGCCAGCAGTCCGTCCGGACAGGGGGGCCCAGATACGCAGTATTTT	TRBD1	16	many	TRBJ2-3	TRBV28
CASSPRAGEMNTEAFF	TGCGCCAGCAGTCCTAGGGCAGGCGAAATGAACACTGAAGCTTTCTTT	-	16	many	TRBJ1-1	TRBV5-1
CSVGGQGTIRSEAFF	TGCAGCGTTGGGGGGCAGGGGACGATACGCTCTGAAGCTTTCTTT	-	15	many	TRBJ1-1	TRBV29-1
CASSLGSMDTEAFF	TGTGCCAGCAGTTTAGGATCCATGGACACTGAAGCTTTCTTT	-	14	many	TRBJ1-1	TRBV12-3/TRBV12-4
CASSAGGGNYGYTF	TGTGCCAGCAGTGCCGGGGGGGGGAACTATGGCTACACCTTC	-	14	many	TRBJ1-2	TRBV6-5
CASSSSGAGYNEQFF	TGCGCCAGCAGCTCCTCGGGAGCAGGCTACAATGAGCAGTTCTTC	-	15	-	TRBJ2-1	TRBV5-1
CASSLPPQYNEQFF	TGTGCCAGCAGCTTACCCCCCCAGTACAATGAGCAGTTCTTC	-	14	many	TRBJ2-1	TRBV7-9
CASSSGRGGETQYF	TGTGCCAGCAGCTCAGGGAGGGGGGGAGAGACCCAGTACTTC	-	14	many	TRBJ2-5	TRBV5-4
CSVDMSGRGEQYF	TGCAGCGTTGACATGAGCGGGAGGGGTGAGCAGTACTTC	TRBD2	13	many	TRBJ2-7	TRBV29-1
CASSPRIGTEETQYF	TGTGCCAGCTCACCGCGGATAGGGACAGAAGAGACCCAGTACTTC	TRBD1	15	many	TRBJ2-5	TRBV18
CASTDPAGFPQYF	TGTGCCAGCACCGACCCTGCCGGGTTTCCCCAGTATTTT	-	13	many	TRBJ2-3	TRBV6-5
CASSLTAYEQYF	TGTGCCAGCAGTCTGACAGCATACGAGCAGTACTTC	-	12	many	TRBJ2-7	TRBV28
CASSQDGRPRETQYF	TGTGCCAGCAGCCAAGATGGGCGGCCCAGGGAGACCCAGTACTTC	-	15	many	TRBJ2-5	TRBV14
CASSLGEEAFF	TGCGCCAGCAGTCTGGGGGAGGAAGCTTTCTTT	-	11	once	TRBJ1-1	TRBV5-1
CASSRGASGKVEQYF	TGTGCCAGCAGCCGAGGGGCTAGCGGGAAAGTCGAGCAGTACTTC	TRBD2	15	few	TRBJ2-7	TRBV27
CASSPMGAGGQFF	TGTGCCAGCAGTCCCATGGGTGCAGGGGGGCAGTTCTTC	TRBD1	13	many	TRBJ2-1	TRBV6-2/TRBV6-3
CASSPGTGINTGELFF	TGTGCCAGCAGCCCCGGGACAGGGATTAACACCGGGGAGCTGTTTTTT	TRBD1	16	many	TRBJ2-2	TRBV14
CASRRTGGNEQFF	TGTGCCAGCAGGCGGACAGGGGGCAATGAGCAGTTCTTC	TRBD1	13	many	TRBJ2-1	TRBV6-5
CASSYSTLAGGFTGELFF	TGTGCCAGCAGTTACTCTACCCTAGCGGGAGGCTTCACCGGGGAGCTGTTTTTT	TRBD2	18	few	TRBJ2-2	TRBV6-8